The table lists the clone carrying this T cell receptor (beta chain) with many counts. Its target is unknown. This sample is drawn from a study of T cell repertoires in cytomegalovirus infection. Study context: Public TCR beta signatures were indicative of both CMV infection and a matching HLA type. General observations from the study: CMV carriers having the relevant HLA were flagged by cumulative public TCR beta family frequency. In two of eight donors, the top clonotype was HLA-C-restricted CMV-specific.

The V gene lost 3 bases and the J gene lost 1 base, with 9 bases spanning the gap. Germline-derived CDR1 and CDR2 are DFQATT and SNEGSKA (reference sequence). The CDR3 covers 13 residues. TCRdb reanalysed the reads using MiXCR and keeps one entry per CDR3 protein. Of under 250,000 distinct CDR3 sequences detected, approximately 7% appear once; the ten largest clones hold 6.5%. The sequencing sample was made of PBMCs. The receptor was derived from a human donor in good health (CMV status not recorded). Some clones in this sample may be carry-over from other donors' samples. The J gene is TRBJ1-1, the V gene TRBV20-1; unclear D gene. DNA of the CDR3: TGCAGTGCTAGTACGATGGGGAACACTGAAGCTTTCTTT. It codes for CSASTMGNTEAFF.